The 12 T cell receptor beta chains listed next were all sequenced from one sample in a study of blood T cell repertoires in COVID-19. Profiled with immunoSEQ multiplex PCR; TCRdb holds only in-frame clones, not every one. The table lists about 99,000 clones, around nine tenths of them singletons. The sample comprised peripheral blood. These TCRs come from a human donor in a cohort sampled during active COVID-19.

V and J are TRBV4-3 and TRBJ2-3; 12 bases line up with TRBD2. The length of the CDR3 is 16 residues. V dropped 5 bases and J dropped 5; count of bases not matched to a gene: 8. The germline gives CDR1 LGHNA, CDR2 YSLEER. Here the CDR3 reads CASSTRLAGEGDTQYF. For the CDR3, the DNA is TGCGCCAGCAGCACTCGACTAGCGGGGGAGGGAGATACGCAGTATTTT.

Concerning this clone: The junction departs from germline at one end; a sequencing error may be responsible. CDR3: CASSLDRGSEAFF. The CDR3 coding sequence is TGTGCCAGTAGTCTAGACAGGGGATCTGAAGCTTTCTTT. This rearrangement joins TRBV19 to TRBJ1-1; the match to TRBD1 covers 8 bases. CDR3 size: 13 residues. Germline assignment: CDR1 LNHDA and CDR2 SQIVND (reference sequence).

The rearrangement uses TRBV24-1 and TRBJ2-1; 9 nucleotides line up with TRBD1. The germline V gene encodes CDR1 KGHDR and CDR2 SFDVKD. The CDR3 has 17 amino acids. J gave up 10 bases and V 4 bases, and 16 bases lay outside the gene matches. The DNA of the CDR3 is TGTGCCACCAGTGACCTAAGTCCGGGACAGGGACTATGGGAGCAGTTCTTC. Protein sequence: CATSDLSPGQGLWEQFF.

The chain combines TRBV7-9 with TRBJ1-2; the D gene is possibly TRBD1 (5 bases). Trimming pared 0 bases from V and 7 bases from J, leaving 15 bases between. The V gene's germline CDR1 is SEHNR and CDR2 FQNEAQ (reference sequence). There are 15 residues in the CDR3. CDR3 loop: CASSLAGADWVGYTF. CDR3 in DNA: TGTGCCAGCAGCTTAGCAGGGGCAGATTGGGTTGGCTACACCTTC.

In nucleotides, the CDR3 is TGTGCCAGTAGTCCCCAGGGACTAGCGGGTGCTCGCTCCTACAATGAGCAGTTCTTC. It yields the protein CASSPQGLAGARSYNEQFF. The chain is built from TRBV19 and TRBJ2-1; 12 positions match TRBD2. Trimming removed 5 bases from V and 0 bases from J; junction bases left unmatched: 11. The CDR3 runs 19 residues. CDR1 LNHDA and CDR2 SQIVND come from the germline V gene (reference sequence).

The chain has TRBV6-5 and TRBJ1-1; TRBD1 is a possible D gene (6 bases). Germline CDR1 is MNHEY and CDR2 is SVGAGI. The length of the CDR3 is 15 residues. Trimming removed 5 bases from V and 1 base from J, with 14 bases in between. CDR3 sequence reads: CASSPRQVWNTEAFF. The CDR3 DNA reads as TGTGCCAGCAGTCCCCGACAGGTTTGGAACACTGAAGCTTTCTTT.

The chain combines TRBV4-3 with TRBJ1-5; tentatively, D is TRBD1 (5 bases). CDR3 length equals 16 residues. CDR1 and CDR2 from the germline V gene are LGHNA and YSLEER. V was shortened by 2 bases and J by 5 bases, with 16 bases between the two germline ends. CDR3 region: CASSQRVARGDQPQHF. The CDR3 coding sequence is TGCGCCAGCAGCCAAAGAGTCGCGCGGGGGGATCAGCCCCAGCATTTT.

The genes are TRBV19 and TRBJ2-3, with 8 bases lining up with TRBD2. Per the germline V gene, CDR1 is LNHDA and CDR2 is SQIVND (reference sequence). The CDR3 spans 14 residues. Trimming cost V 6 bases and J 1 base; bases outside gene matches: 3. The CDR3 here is CASRSGGRTDTQYF. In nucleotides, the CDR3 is TGTGCCAGTAGAAGCGGGGGCCGCACAGATACGCAGTATTTT.

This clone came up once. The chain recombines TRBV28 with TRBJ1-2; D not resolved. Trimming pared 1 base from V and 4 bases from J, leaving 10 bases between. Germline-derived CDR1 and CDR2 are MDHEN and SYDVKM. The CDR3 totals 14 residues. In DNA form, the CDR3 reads TGTGCCAGCAGTTTATTTGCGGTGAGCTATGGCTACACCTTC. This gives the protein CASSLFAVSYGYTF.

The CDR3 protein is CASSSTGGAGSPLHF. The DNA for the CDR3 is TGCGCCAGCAGCTCCACAGGGGGCGCAGGGTCACCCCTCCACTTT. V is TRBV5-1 and J is TRBJ1-6, with 9 bases lining up with TRBD1. After removal of 3 bases from V and 10 bases from J, the junction contained 8 bases not matched to a gene. Germline values: CDR1 SGHRS, CDR2 YFSETQ. This CDR3 spans 15 amino acids.

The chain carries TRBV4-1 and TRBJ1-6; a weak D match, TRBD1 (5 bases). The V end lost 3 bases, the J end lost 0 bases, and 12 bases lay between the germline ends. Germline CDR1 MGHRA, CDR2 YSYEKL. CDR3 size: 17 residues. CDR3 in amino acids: CASSHLGGISYNSPLHF. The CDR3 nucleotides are TGCGCCAGCAGCCACCTTGGGGGGATCTCCTATAATTCACCCCTCCACTTT.

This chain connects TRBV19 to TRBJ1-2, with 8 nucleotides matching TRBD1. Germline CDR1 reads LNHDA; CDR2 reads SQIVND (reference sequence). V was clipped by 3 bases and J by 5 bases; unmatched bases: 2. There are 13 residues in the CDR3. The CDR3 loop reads CASSITGGYGYTF. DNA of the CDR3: TGTGCCAGTAGTATTACAGGGGGATATGGCTACACCTTC.